A selection of T cell receptor beta chains follows, all from one sample in a study of blood T cells in healthy people across ages. One entry per CDR3 protein, called by TCRdb with MiXCR from the 5' RACE reads. This sample carries 650,000 to 1,000,000 distinct CDR3 sequences, 35% to 50% of them seen once, and the ten largest clones take 15% to 20%. The sequencing input was blood. These receptor sequences come from an older man in good health. CDR3s include the opening cysteine and the closing phenylalanine or tryptophan. Fields, in order: V gene, D gene, J gene, clone size, CDR3 protein, CDR3 DNA. The D gene is left open where the match is weak. Clone size is given for some rows only: seen once, a few or many times, or a class if the clone is expanded.

TRBV28	NA	TRBJ2-7	NA	CASSLYLKAYEQYF	TGTGCCAGCAGTTTATACCTGAAAGCCTACGAGCAGTACTTC
TRBV4-3	TRBD1	TRBJ2-6	many	CASSQTYRGAGANVLTF	TGCGCCAGCAGCCAAACCTACAGGGGTGCTGGGGCCAACGTCCTGACTTTC
TRBV14	NA	TRBJ2-1	few	CASSPTLRTHNEQFF	TGTGCCAGCAGCCCGACCCTCCGAACTCACAATGAGCAGTTCTTC
TRBV29-1	TRBD2	TRBJ2-3	NA	CSVERAGGSTDTQYF	TGCAGCGTTGAGAGGGCGGGGGGGAGCACAGATACGCAGTATTTT
TRBV7-9	NA	TRBJ2-5	few	CASSLQGGGQETQYF	TGTGCCAGCAGCTTACAGGGAGGAGGGCAAGAGACCCAGTACTTC
TRBV5-1	NA	TRBJ2-3	NA	CASSPAGQLDTQYF	TGCGCCAGCAGCCCGGCGGGACAGCTAGATACGCAGTATTTT
TRBV20-1	TRBD2	TRBJ2-3	NA	CSAALAGVSDTQYF	TGCAGTGCAGCCCTAGCGGGAGTTTCAGATACGCAGTATTTT
TRBV5-1	TRBD2	TRBJ2-7	few	CASSPRGLATDEQYF	TGCGCCAGCAGCCCCCGGGGACTAGCTACAGACGAGCAGTACTTC
TRBV20-1	NA	TRBJ1-5	NA	CSAAPGYNQPQHF	TGCAGTGCGGCCCCAGGGTACAATCAGCCCCAGCATTTT
TRBV7-2	NA	TRBJ2-1	NA	CASSLVNSRYNEQFF	TGTGCCAGCAGCTTAGTTAACAGCAGGTACAATGAGCAGTTCTTC
TRBV4-3	NA	TRBJ2-1	NA	CASGQFTSSNEQFF	TGCGCCAGCGGCCAGTTCACATCTTCCAATGAGCAGTTCTTC
TRBV6-1	TRBD2	TRBJ2-2	many	CASTRLAGGQNTGELFF	TGTGCCAGCACTCGGCTAGCGGGAGGGCAAAACACCGGGGAGCTGTTTTTT
TRBV20-1	TRBD1	TRBJ2-3	few	CSARDSGTGGTDTQYF	TGCAGTGCTAGGGACTCTGGGACAGGGGGAACAGATACGCAGTATTTT
TRBV19	TRBD1	TRBJ1-3	NA	CASSNTGGTGNTIYF	TGTGCCAGTAGTAATACAGGGGGTACTGGAAACACCATATATTTT
TRBV28	TRBD2	TRBJ2-1	NA	CASSLTSGRHEQFF	TGTGCCAGCAGTTTGACTAGCGGGAGACATGAGCAGTTCTTC
TRBV7-9	NA	TRBJ2-5	NA	CASSSYTVALQETQYF	TGTGCCAGCAGCTCGTACACCGTAGCGCTCCAAGAGACCCAGTACTTC
TRBV4-3	NA	TRBJ2-1	NA	CASSQDFVESEQFF	TGCGCCAGCAGCCAAGATTTCGTAGAAAGTGAGCAGTTCTTC
TRBV28	TRBD1	TRBJ2-3	NA	CASSSAARQGIGADTQYF	TGTGCCAGCAGTTCAGCTGCCAGACAGGGGATTGGAGCAGATACGCAGTATTTT
TRBV7-2	TRBD2	TRBJ2-3	NA	CASSFRPTSGRPLGDTQYF	TGTGCCAGCAGCTTCCGACCAACTAGCGGGAGGCCGCTGGGAGATACGCAGTATTTT
TRBV24-1	NA	TRBJ2-1	NA	CATSDFGRRGGLDNEQFF	TGTGCCACCAGTGATTTTGGGAGAAGGGGGGGTTTGGACAATGAGCAGTTCTTC
TRBV5-1	TRBD2	TRBJ2-1	NA	CASSLRGGRAYNEQFF	TGCGCCAGCAGCTTGCGGGGCGGGAGGGCCTACAATGAGCAGTTCTTC
TRBV5-1	NA	TRBJ2-1	NA	CASSLSGKGAGQRDNEQFF	TGCGCCAGCAGCTTGAGTGGGAAAGGAGCGGGACAGAGAGACAATGAGCAGTTCTTC
TRBV20-1	TRBD2	TRBJ2-1	few	CSSTFLAVSHNEQFF	TGCAGTTCTACCTTTCTAGCGGTGTCCCACAATGAGCAGTTCTTC
TRBV7-8	TRBD1	TRBJ1-2	NA	CASSPDGTGPHGYTF	TGTGCCAGCAGCCCCGATGGGACAGGGCCCCATGGCTACACCTTC
TRBV20-1	NA	TRBJ1-2	NA	CSARDAAGLGYTF	TGCAGTGCTAGAGACGCTGCAGGGCTAGGCTACACCTTC
TRBV11-2	NA	TRBJ2-7	NA	CASREGDGIYEQYF	TGTGCCAGCAGGGAAGGGGACGGCATCTACGAGCAGTACTTC
TRBV28	TRBD2	TRBJ2-7	NA	CASSLYGGGTSGRIYYEQYF	TGTGCCAGCAGTTTATATGGGGGGGGGACTAGCGGGAGGATTTACTACGAGCAGTACTTC
TRBV12-3/TRBV12-4	NA	TRBJ2-7	NA	CASSSGTGLKLYEQYF	TGTGCCAGCAGTAGTGGGACGGGGCTGAAACTTTACGAGCAGTACTTC
TRBV27	TRBD2	TRBJ2-4	NA	CASSLSAGGVLGDIQYF	TGTGCCAGCAGTTTAAGTGCGGGGGGCGTTTTGGGGGACATTCAGTACTTC
TRBV7-2	TRBD1	TRBJ1-2	NA	CASSLVSSVQGSYYGYTF	TGTGCCAGCAGCTTAGTGTCTTCGGTACAGGGGTCGTATTATGGCTACACCTTC
TRBV29-1	NA	TRBJ1-4	few	CSVEGRFEKLFF	TGCAGCGTTGAAGGCAGGTTTGAAAAACTGTTTTTT
TRBV2	NA	TRBJ2-7	NA	CASSDGSYSYEQYF	TGTGCCAGCAGTGATGGTTCGTACTCCTACGAGCAGTACTTC
TRBV27	TRBD1	TRBJ2-5	many	CASSSGTDGETQYF	TGTGCCAGCAGTTCCGGGACAGATGGAGAGACCCAGTACTTC
TRBV29-1	NA	TRBJ1-1	few	CSVEDIGTQAFF	TGCAGCGTTGAAGACATAGGGACCCAAGCTTTCTTT
TRBV27	TRBD1	TRBJ1-2	NA	CASSSGYRGGYGYTF	TGTGCCAGCAGTTCCGGATACAGGGGCGGCTATGGCTACACCTTC
TRBV4-3	NA	TRBJ1-1	NA	CASRGMNTEAFF	TGCGCCAGCAGGGGGATGAACACTGAAGCTTTCTTT
TRBV20-1	NA	TRBJ2-1	NA	CSARDLTSNSLLLFF	TGCAGTGCTAGGGACCTAACGTCTAACTCCCTTCTATTGTTCTTC
TRBV20-1	TRBD2	TRBJ2-1	NA	CSARDGMTSGDNEQFF	TGCAGTGCTAGAGATGGTATGACTAGCGGAGACAATGAGCAGTTCTTC
TRBV12-3/TRBV12-4	NA	TRBJ1-4	few	CASSRDGKANEKLFF	TGTGCCAGCAGCCGGGACGGGAAGGCTAATGAAAAACTGTTTTTT
TRBV20-1	NA	TRBJ2-3	NA	CSAPSVIRADTQYF	TGCAGTGCTCCTAGCGTTATCCGCGCAGATACGCAGTATTTT
TRBV20-1	TRBD2	TRBJ2-3	NA	CSARDGSGKGDTQYF	TGCAGTGCTAGAGATGGAAGCGGGAAGGGAGATACGCAGTATTTT
TRBV5-1	TRBD2	TRBJ2-1	many	CASSRQGLAFTEQFF	TGCGCCAGCAGTCGCCAGGGACTAGCGTTTACTGAGCAGTTCTTC
TRBV20-1	NA	TRBJ2-7	NA	CSARRSGAGEQYF	TGCAGTGCTAGAAGGTCAGGGGCTGGCGAGCAGTACTTC
TRBV7-3	NA	TRBJ2-1	NA	CASSLMGGKRNEQFF	TGTGCCAGCAGCTTAATGGGCGGGAAGCGCAATGAGCAGTTCTTC
TRBV7-2	NA	TRBJ2-3	many	CASSFNPVRTDTQYF	TGTGCCAGCAGCTTTAACCCTGTGCGCACAGATACGCAGTATTTT